What follows are 29 T cell receptor beta chains derived from one specimen sequenced in a study of radiotherapy plus CTLA-4 blockade in lung cancer. Assay used: immunoSEQ multiplex PCR; TCRdb lists only in-frame clones, some missing. The data contain just over 60,000 clones, 60% to 80% of them singletons. This specimen consisted of peripheral blood, obtained from a patient treated with radiotherapy plus ipilimumab. The receptors here all came from a human donor with non-small cell lung cancer who had a complete response to radiotherapy plus ipilimumab.

The chain is built from TRBV7-6 and TRBJ2-6; 7 positions match TRBD2. From germline, CDR1 is SGHVS and CDR2 FNYEAQ. The CDR3 extends over 18 amino acids. V was pared by 2 bases and J by 2 bases, with 9 bases of the junction left unmatched. CDR3 in DNA: TGTGCCAGCAGCTTATCCGGCGGGAGATCGGCTGGGGCCAACGTCCTGACTTTC. This gives the protein CASSLSGGRSAGANVLTF.

The chain combines TRBV5-4 with TRBJ2-1; TRBD1 might be the D (5 bases). The CDR3 spans 14 residues. The V end lost 5 bases, the J end lost 1 base, and 10 bases lay between the germline ends. Per germline, CDR1 SGHNT and CDR2 YYREEE (reference sequence). The CDR3 loop is CASSIRGSYNEQFF. The CDR3, as DNA: TGTGCCAGCAGTATTAGGGGTTCCTACAATGAGCAGTTCTTC. Looking up the rest from reference TRBV5-4 and TRBJ2-1 gives the full variable domain: ETGVTQSPTHLIKTRGQQVTLRCSSQSGHNTVSWYQQALGQGPQFIFQYYREEENGRGNFPPRFSGLQFPNYSSELNVNALELDDSALYLCASSIRGSYNEQFFGPGTRLTVL.

This clone was counted a few times. The chain employs TRBV27 and TRBJ1-2; 11 nucleotides agree with TRBD1. The ends lost 4 bases at V and 4 bases at J; junction bases unmatched: 8. Germline CDR1 MNHEY, CDR2 SMNVEV (reference sequence). The CDR3 sequence is 16 residues long. CDR3 DNA: TGTGCCAGCAGTTCCGGGGGACAGGGGGAGCTCTATGGCTACACCTTC. It encodes CASSSGGQGELYGYTF.

This clone came up a few times. V and J are TRBV4-1 and TRBJ1-2; weak D call: TRBD1 (6 bases). CDR3 length equals 14 residues. The V end was cut by 1 base, the J end by 8 bases, with 14 bases between. Germline V CDR1 and CDR2: MGHRA, YSYEKL. The CDR3 spells CASSQARGIRGYTF. The DNA of the CDR3 is TGCGCCAGCAGCCAAGCTAGGGGGATAAGAGGCTACACCTTC.

This chain connects TRBV11-3 to TRBJ1-1; D uncertain. V was pared by 3 bases and J by 5 bases, with 10 bases between. The CDR3 is 13 residues long. CDR1 is SGHNT, CDR2 YENEEA, per germline. The CDR3 nucleotides are TGTGCCAGCAGCTTGTTGGCGGAGACTGAAGCTTTCTTT. It translates to CASSLLAETEAFF.

This clone has just one count. As DNA, the CDR3 is TGTGCTAGTGGTTTGAGACAGGGAATTGAAGCTTTCTTT. Amino acid sequence: CASGLRQGIEAFF. The chain employs TRBV12-5 and TRBJ1-1, with TRBD1 matching over 7 bases. V trimming: 2 bases; J trimming: 7 bases; junction bases outside the gene matches: 4. This CDR3 is built from 13 residues. Germline values: CDR1 LGHNT, CDR2 FRNRAP.

This clone was observed a single time. The rearrangement links TRBV7-9 to TRBJ2-7; no firm D call. Germline-derived CDR1 and CDR2 are SEHNR and FQNEAQ (reference sequence). The CDR3 runs 15 residues. The V end was cut by 0 bases, the J end by 7 bases, with 16 bases between. The CDR3 sequence is CASSLAGGPAREQYF. DNA for the CDR3: TGTGCCAGCAGCTTAGCTGGTGGCCCTGCCCGGGAGCAGTACTTC.

J is TRBJ2-3 and V is TRBV7-2, with D maybe TRBD1 (6 bases). Germline V lookup: CDR1 SGHTA, CDR2 FQGNSA. This CDR3 has 11 residues. The V end lost 11 bases, the J end lost 5 bases, and 11 bases lay between the germline ends. This CDR3 reads CARSDRDTQYF. The CDR3 coding sequence is TGTGCCCGATCGGACAGAGATACGCAGTATTTT.

This chain connects TRBV25-1 to TRBJ2-1, with TRBD2 matching 12 bases. This CDR3 spans 16 amino acids. The germline V gene encodes CDR1 MGHDK and CDR2 SYGVNS. The V gene end was trimmed by 3 bases and the J gene end by 7 bases; junction bases not matched to a gene: 7. The CDR3 region is CASSDTLAGGGNEQFF. Written as DNA, the CDR3 is TGTGCCAGCAGTGACACACTAGCGGGAGGTGGGAATGAGCAGTTCTTC.

The chain has TRBV6-5 and TRBJ2-7; no clear D gene. V was trimmed by 0 bases and J by 6 bases, leaving 12 bases between them. This CDR3 contains 14 residues. Germline-derived CDR1 and CDR2 are MNHEY and SVGAGI. CDR3 protein: CASSYSPQRPEQYF. The CDR3 bases are TGTGCCAGCAGTTACTCGCCACAACGACCCGAGCAGTACTTC.

This clone was detected only once. CDR3 sequence: CAWSPRLFVSSYNEQFF. CDR3 bases: TGTGCCTGGAGTCCCCGTCTCTTTGTAAGCTCCTACAATGAGCAGTTCTTC. The rearrangement uses TRBV30 and TRBJ2-1; D unclear. The CDR3 is made up of 17 amino acids. Germline CDR1 GTSNPN, CDR2 SVGIG (reference sequence). V lost 2 bases and J lost 0, with 17 bases in between.

The chain uses TRBV7-8 and TRBJ2-1; 11 positions agree with TRBD2. V lost 5 bases, J lost 6 bases, and 12 bases stayed unmatched. This CDR3 has 17 residues. CDR1 is SGHVS, CDR2 FQNEAQ, per germline. For the CDR3, the DNA is TGTGCCAGCAGCCCTTTTTTTGGACTAGCGGGTGGCAATGAGCAGTTCTTC. As protein: CASSPFFGLAGGNEQFF.

In its sample, this clone was seen a few times. The V and J genes are TRBV2 and TRBJ1-2; 7 bases map to TRBD1. The CDR3 runs 14 residues. The germline V gene has CDR1 SNHLY and CDR2 FYNNEI. V shed 7 bases and J 5 bases; nucleotides not matched to a gene: 10. The DNA for the CDR3 is TGTGCCAGCATGGGTCGCGGGACAGATTATGGCTACACCTTC. It translates to CASMGRGTDYGYTF.

This clone was observed a single time. Its ends do not fully match the called genes, so a read error is possible. The V and J genes are TRBV20-1 and TRBJ1-6, with D unclear. CDR1 DFQATT and CDR2 SNEGSKA come from the germline V gene (reference sequence). The CDR3 has 11 residues. The CDR3 DNA reads as TGCAGTGCTAGAGTCAACGGCCTTGAGGACTTT. This gives the protein CSARVNGLEDF.

The V gene is TRBV27, the J gene TRBJ1-1; the D gene is possibly TRBD1 (5 bases). Trimming pared 4 bases from V and 9 bases from J, leaving 9 bases between. The CDR3 spans 11 residues. Germline CDR1 is MNHEY and CDR2 is SMNVEV (reference sequence). The CDR3 region is CASSSSGQAFF. As DNA, the CDR3 is TGTGCCAGCAGTTCGTCAGGGCAAGCTTTCTTT.

The rearrangement uses TRBV9 and TRBJ2-3; D remains unclear. The CDR3 has 13 amino acids. CDR1 and CDR2 (germline): SGDLS, YYNGEE. V was cut by 4 bases and J by 2 bases, with 8 bases left in between. The CDR3 DNA reads TGTGCCAGCAGCAGTGCTAACACAGATACGCAGTATTTT. Translating it yields CASSSANTDTQYF.

The chain has TRBV27 and TRBJ2-7; possible D gene TRBD2, 5 bases. The CDR3 has 14 amino acids. V lost 6 bases, J lost 0 bases, and 12 bases lay in between. Per germline, CDR1 MNHEY and CDR2 SMNVEV (reference sequence). The CDR3 sequence is CASSPRESSYEQYF. The CDR3, as DNA: TGTGCCAGCAGCCCACGGGAAAGCTCCTACGAGCAGTACTTC.

V and J are TRBV6-5 and TRBJ1-2, with 7 positions matching TRBD1. Germline CDR1 MNHEY, CDR2 SVGAGI. Trimming removed 5 bases from V and 0 bases from J; junction bases left unmatched: 6. This CDR3 spans 15 amino acids. The CDR3 loop reads CASSGPGQPNYGYTF. The DNA for the CDR3 is TGTGCCAGCAGTGGACCGGGACAGCCTAACTATGGCTACACCTTC.

This sequence joins TRBV25-1 and TRBJ1-1, with TRBD1 as a possible D gene (5 bases). The germline V gene encodes CDR1 MGHDK and CDR2 SYGVNS. The CDR3 runs to 10 residues. Trimming took off 9 bases at V and 8 bases at J, with 10 bases between the two ends. The CDR3 region is CARGRGEAFF. CDR3 nucleotides: TGTGCCAGGGGGCGGGGCGAAGCTTTCTTT.

This clone was seen a few times. The gene calls are TRBV14 and TRBJ1-1, with D unclear. Germline lookup yields CDR1 SGHDN and CDR2 FVKESK. This CDR3 is built from 14 residues. V shed 3 bases and J shed 5 bases, with 13 bases lying between them. CDR3 nucleotide sequence: TGTGCCAGCAGCCATTATAAGGGAGGTACTGAAGCTTTCTTT. This codes for CASSHYKGGTEAFF.

The rearrangement uses TRBV19 and TRBJ1-1, with D possibly TRBD1 on 6 matching bases. The V gene's germline CDR1 is LNHDA and CDR2 SQIVND (reference sequence). This CDR3 spans 14 amino acids. Deletions cut 7 bases from V and 3 bases from J, with 15 bases between. CDR3 DNA: TGTGCCAGTACCAACAGGGAGACCTACACTGAAGCTTTCTTT. This gives the protein CASTNRETYTEAFF. Based on the CDR3 plus reference TRBV19 and TRBJ1-1, the full variable domain is DGGITQSPKYLFRKEGQNVTLSCEQNLNHDAMYWYRQDPGQGLRLIYYSQIVNDFQKGDIAEGYSVSREKKESFPLTVTSAQKNPTAFYLCASTNRETYTEAFFGQGTRLTVV.

The chain couples TRBV7-9 to TRBJ1-1; 7 bases are shared with TRBD1. The V segment lost 5 bases and the J segment 4 bases; nucleotides outside the gene matches: 7. CDR3 length equals 14 residues. CDR1 is SEHNR, CDR2 FQNEAQ, per germline (reference sequence). The CDR3 protein is CASSHNRGFTEAFF. CDR3 nucleotide sequence: TGTGCCAGCAGCCACAACAGGGGCTTCACTGAAGCTTTCTTT.

This clone was picked up a small number of times. This rearrangement joins TRBV11-3 to TRBJ2-7; D remains ambiguous. The ends were cut back, 2 bases at V and 6 bases at J, with 17 bases in the middle. The germline gives CDR1 SGHNT, CDR2 YENEEA. The CDR3 consists of 15 residues. CDR3 bases: TGTGCCAGCAGCTTACCTACTGGGGTAGTCGGCGAGCAGTACTTC. It yields the protein CASSLPTGVVGEQYF.

The chain links TRBV30 to TRBJ1-5; TRBD1 matches at 12 bases. Germline values: CDR1 GTSNPN, CDR2 SVGIG (reference sequence). This CDR3 is 18 amino acids long. J lost 2 bases, V lost 3 bases, and 11 bases had no gene match. CDR3 bases: TGTGCCTGGAGAGCTTCCGGGACAGGGGGCTTTGGCAATCAGCCCCAGCATTTT. It encodes CAWRASGTGGFGNQPQHF.

The CDR3 is CATTQGTENTEAFF. CDR3 DNA: TGTGCCACCACCCAGGGGACAGAGAACACTGAAGCTTTCTTT. V gene TRBV19 combines with J gene TRBJ1-1, with 7 bases lining up with TRBD1. CDR3 length equals 14 residues. The junction had 9 bases not matched to a gene; V was cut back by 10 bases and J by 1 base. Germline-derived CDR1 and CDR2 are LNHDA and SQIVND (reference sequence). The variable domain in full, with the rest retrieved from reference TRBV19 and TRBJ1-1, is DGGITQSPKYLFRKEGQNVTLSCEQNLNHDAMYWYRQDPGQGLRLIYYSQIVNDFQKGDIAEGYSVSREKKESFPLTVTSAQKNPTAFYLCATTQGTENTEAFFGQGTRLTVV.

This clone turned up a few times. J is TRBJ2-5 and V is TRBV5-4; either TRBD1 or TRBD2 may supply D (6 bases each). With 0 bases removed from V and 1 base from J, the gap between germline ends came to 10 bases. Germline-derived CDR1 and CDR2 are SGHNT and YYREEE (reference sequence). The CDR3 length is 15 residues. DNA of the CDR3: TGTGCCAGCAGCTTGGCGGGGGACATCCAAGAGACCCAGTACTTC. This encodes CASSLAGDIQETQYF.

This clone showed up just once. The chain has TRBV6-6 and TRBJ1-5; a weak D match, TRBD1 (6 bases). The length of the CDR3 is 14 residues. V was clipped by 2 bases and J by 4 bases, with 9 bases between them. Germline values: CDR1 MNHNY, CDR2 SVGAGI (reference sequence). The DNA of the CDR3 is TGTGCCAGCAGTTACAGCCAGGGGAATCAGCCCCAGCATTTT. It codes for CASSYSQGNQPQHF.

The rearrangement uses TRBV6-5 and TRBJ1-2; D is unclear. CDR1 is MNHEY, CDR2 SVGAGI, per germline. V was pared by 2 bases and J by 1 base, with 5 bases between. The CDR3 runs 13 residues. The CDR3 reads CASSYEVNYGYTF. The CDR3 DNA reads as TGTGCCAGCAGTTACGAGGTTAACTATGGCTACACCTTC.

V usage is TRBV19 and J usage is TRBJ1-3; D may be TRBD1 (6 bases). Trimming removed 0 bases from V and 4 bases from J, with 16 bases in between. Germline CDR1 LNHDA, CDR2 SQIVND (reference sequence). This CDR3 contains 17 residues. The CDR3 loop is CASSIDPLQGTGNTIYF. The CDR3 region has the DNA TGTGCCAGTAGTATAGACCCCCTACAGGGAACAGGAAACACCATATATTTT. The entire variable domain, with the rest obtained from reference TRBV19 and TRBJ1-3, is as follows: DGGITQSPKYLFRKEGQNVTLSCEQNLNHDAMYWYRQDPGQGLRLIYYSQIVNDFQKGDIAEGYSVSREKKESFPLTVTSAQKNPTAFYLCASSIDPLQGTGNTIYFGEGSWLTVV.